The present T cell receptor beta chain was sequenced within a study of blood T cells in healthy people across ages. This clonotype showed up just a few times. The V end lost 8 bases, the J end lost 4 bases, and 14 bases lay between the germline ends. The length of the CDR3 is 13 residues. Per germline, CDR1 MDHEN and CDR2 SYDVKM. The use of a sample-barcoded 5' primer and a J-beta primer mix characterized a second PCR of about 6 to 12 cycles. TCRdb re-called the 5' RACE reads with MiXCR, one entry per CDR3 protein. The data show over a million distinct CDR3 sequences, around 42% seen once. The sequenced sample was blood. The chain carries TRBV28 and TRBJ1-2, with D uncertain. The origin of this receptor is a woman aged 18-29 years in good health. CDR3: CASALEGSYGYTF. Here the CDR3 DNA reads TGTGCCAGCGCCCTGGAGGGTTCCTATGGCTACACCTTC.